This passage covers 17 T cell receptor beta chains from one sample sequenced in a study of T cell clonality in common variable immunodeficiency (dated by TCRdb to 2013 to 2016). Libraries were prepared through the immunoSEQ multiplex PCR assay. The table comes from immuneACCESS by way of TCRdb, which keeps in-frame sequences with V and J called. Part of the clones is missing from these tables; in studies checked, under half for an unresolved V gene and the rest for unknown reasons. The table puts 25,000 to 30,000 clones in this sample, none counted just once. In total, the top ten clones hold roughly 29% of the sample. Findings and caveats that apply to the study as a whole: Reportedly, TCRbeta sequences from CVID had fewer deletions and N-nucleotide insertions, and highly modified clones with 13 or more V deletions were absent from CVID.

These receptors' antigens are unknown. The material sequenced was peripheral blood mononuclear cells. These receptor sequences come from a human donor with common variable immunodeficiency.

The table lists this clone with a few counts. The read falls 3 residues short of the CDR3 end, and the missing part is taken from the germline J gene. The genes are TRBV19 and TRBJ1-6; perhaps TRBD1 as D (5 bases). V was cut by 6 bases and J by 1 base, with 13 bases left in between. Germline-derived CDR1 and CDR2 are LNHDA and SQIVND (reference sequence). CDR3 length: 16 amino acids. CDR3 loop: CASSPGVASYNSPLHF. The sequenced part of the CDR3 DNA is TGTGCCAGTAGCCCGGGGGTGGCTTCCTATAATTCACCC.

This clone has a count of ten or more. This sample also contains other DNA sequences that code for the same CDR3. The covered CDR3 bases are TGTGCCAGCAGCCTTGGACAGGGTCGGGAAAAA. This encodes CASSLGQGREK. The CDR3 in full is CASSLGQGREKLFF. The J gene is TRBJ1-4, the V gene TRBV7-2; 8 bases map to TRBD1. The read gets to within 3 residues of the CDR3 end, and the germline J gene fills in the rest. Per germline, CDR1 SGHTA and CDR2 FQGNSA. Trimming removed 5 bases from V and 8 bases from J; junction bases left unmatched: 7. This CDR3 comprises 14 residues. The complete variable domain, with remaining parts taken from reference TRBV7-2 and TRBJ1-4, reads GAGVSQSPSNKVTEKGKDVELRCDPISGHTALYWYRQSLGQGLEFLIYFQGNSAPDKSGLPSDRFSAERTGGSVSTLTIQRTQQEDSAVYLCASSLGQGREKLFFGSGTQLSVL.

About this clone: The CDR3 end is not reached by the read, which stops 3 residues before it; the germline J gene fills it in. V is TRBV7-3 and J is TRBJ2-2; D is ambiguous. V was trimmed by 0 bases and J by 0 bases, leaving 8 bases between them. Germline loops: CDR1 SGHTA, CDR2 FQGTGA. This CDR3 region has 16 residues. CDR3: CASSLTSAANTGELFF. CDR3 bases read: TGTGCCAGCAGCTTAACAAGCGCGGCGAACACCGGGGAG.

There are many counts of this clone. The read terminates 3 residues before the CDR3 end, so the remaining end is supplied by the germline J gene. The rearrangement uses TRBV7-9 and TRBJ2-5; no clear D gene. The CDR3 covers 13 residues. Trimming left V 3 bases short and J 5 bases short, with 10 bases between. CDR1 and CDR2 from the germline V gene are SEHNR and FQNEAQ (reference sequence). CDR3 in amino acids: CASSFSLGETQYF. CDR3 bases read: TGTGCCAGCAGCTTCTCCCTTGGCGAGACC.

This clone has ten or more counts. The read finishes 3 residues shy of the CDR3 end, and the germline J gene is used to complete it. This rearrangement joins TRBV18 to TRBJ1-2; perhaps TRBD1 as D (5 bases). This CDR3 is built from 15 residues. Germline V gene lookup returns CDR1 KGHSH and CDR2 LQKENI. V lost 3 bases and J lost 2, with 13 bases in between. The CDR3 sequence is CASSPGAGPNYGYTF. The CDR3 bases that were read are TGTGCCAGCTCACCTGGGGCAGGCCCGAACTATGGC.

This clone was recorded many times. The read ends 3 residues shy of where the CDR3 ends; the end is completed using the germline J gene. J is TRBJ1-6 and V is TRBV30, with D possibly matching TRBD1 (5 bases). Trimming left V 2 bases short and J 0 bases short, with 14 bases between. Germline V gene lookup returns CDR1 GTSNPN and CDR2 SVGIG (reference sequence). The CDR3 has 17 amino acids. The CDR3 sequence: CAWSIGGASSYNSPLHF. The CDR3 bases that were read are TGTGCCTGGAGTATTGGAGGGGCTAGCTCCTATAATTCACCC.

This clone has a handful of counts. Coverage ceases 3 residues before the CDR3 finishes, and the germline J gene fills in the end. The rearrangement uses TRBV5-1 and TRBJ2-7; TRBD1 matches 10 bases. The CDR3 length is 14 residues. Germline assignment: CDR1 SGHRS and CDR2 YFSETQ. V shed 4 bases, J shed 4 bases, and the junction held 5 bases outside the gene matches. The CDR3 protein is CASSQGDRGYEQYF. The part of the CDR3 DNA that was read is TGCGCCAGCAGCCAAGGGGACAGGGGATACGAG.

This clone was counted many times. With the read ending 3 residues before the CDR3 end, the germline J gene is used to fill in that end. The chain recombines TRBV30 with TRBJ1-1, with D perhaps TRBD1 (5 bases). The CDR3 covers 13 residues. The germline V and J ends were trimmed by 1 base and 4 bases, with 10 bases remaining between them. CDR1 and CDR2 from the germline V gene are GTSNPN and SVGIG (reference sequence). Partial CDR3 DNA: TGTGCCTGGAGTGGGGGCGACGGCACTGAA. This encodes CAWSGGDGTE. The whole CDR3 is CAWSGGDGTEAFF.

This clone was detected only a few times. With the read ending 3 residues before the CDR3 end, the germline J gene is used to fill in that end. V is TRBV7-9 and J is TRBJ1-2; 7 bases map to TRBD1. The CDR3 is 15 amino acids. The V and J ends lost 6 bases and 4 bases, in that order; junction bases with no gene match: 11. Looked up from germline, CDR1 is SEHNR and CDR2 is FQNEAQ (reference sequence). The CDR3 bases that were read are TGTGCCAGCAGTCCCCAAATCGGGACAGCCTATGGC. Amino acid sequence: CASSPQIGTAYG. The whole CDR3 protein is CASSPQIGTAYGYTF.

This clone came up a few times. The CDR3 end falls 3 residues outside the read, so it is completed with the germline J gene. The rearrangement links TRBV2 to TRBJ2-3; no clear D. Trimming pared 4 bases from V and 1 base from J, leaving 6 bases between. Germline V lookup: CDR1 SNHLY, CDR2 FYNNEI. The CDR3 consists of 13 residues. CDR3 loop: CASSVRGTDTQYF. The sequenced part of the CDR3 DNA is TGTGCCAGCAGTGTAAGGGGCACAGATACG.

On this clone: The sequence runs out 3 residues before the end of the CDR3; the remainder is reconstructed from the germline J gene. V is TRBV7-6 and J is TRBJ1-2; D is uncertain. The CDR3 runs to 16 residues. V dropped 1 base and J dropped 2 bases, with 14 bases sitting between them. Per germline, CDR1 SGHVS and CDR2 FNYEAQ. CDR3: CASSLGWGTGNYGYTF. The part of the CDR3 DNA that was read is TGTGCCAGCAGCTTAGGTTGGGGTACGGGGAACTATGGC.

This clone was detected ten times or more. The CDR3 goes on 3 residues after the read ends, and that part is filled in from the germline J gene. The chain joins TRBV5-1 to TRBJ1-3; D is uncertain. Germline loops: CDR1 SGHRS, CDR2 YFSETQ. The CDR3 extends over 15 amino acids. The V and J ends lost 4 bases and 0 bases respectively, with 11 bases between them. CDR3 loop: CASSRTVNSGNTIYF. CDR3 DNA (partial): TGCGCCAGCAGCAGAACAGTCAACTCTGGAAACACC.

This clone was counted between two and nine times. From the germline J gene comes the end of the CDR3, since the read stops 3 residues before it. This rearrangement joins TRBV30 to TRBJ2-2, with TRBD2 as a possible D gene (7 bases). CDR1 is GTSNPN and CDR2 is SVGIG in the germline V gene (reference sequence). With 3 bases removed from V and 4 bases from J, the gap between germline ends came to 12 bases. The CDR3 runs 14 residues. CDR3 sequence: CAWRAGASTGELFF. The part of the CDR3 DNA that was read is TGTGCCTGGAGGGCGGGGGCTAGCACCGGGGAG.

This clone was seen more than once but under ten times. The read ends 3 residues shy of where the CDR3 ends; the end is completed using the germline J gene. This chain joins TRBV5-1 and TRBJ2-5; TRBD2 matches 16 bases. The germline V gene has CDR1 SGHRS and CDR2 YFSETQ. The V gene end was trimmed by 1 base and the J gene end by 6 bases; junction bases not matched to a gene: 15. CDR3 length: 20 residues. The sequenced CDR3 bases are TGCGCCAGCAGCTTGACCCGCCGGGGACTAGCGGGGGGGAGTTCGAAGACC. Protein sequence: CASSLTRRGLAGGSSKT. The CDR3 as a whole reads CASSLTRRGLAGGSSKTQYF.

This clone was picked up many times. The read stops 3 residues short of the end of the CDR3; the missing end is completed from the germline J gene. The chain employs TRBV28 and TRBJ1-6; possible D gene TRBD1, 5 bases. The V gene's germline CDR1 is MDHEN and CDR2 SYDVKM. The V end lost 10 bases, the J end lost 9 bases, and 22 bases lay between the germline ends. The CDR3 covers 15 residues. This CDR3 is CATHRGALGISPLHF. CDR3 bases read: TGTGCCACCCATAGAGGGGCGTTAGGGATTTCACCC.

This clone was observed at least ten times. The sequence runs out 3 residues before the end of the CDR3; the remainder is reconstructed from the germline J gene. The J gene is TRBJ2-7, the V gene TRBV2; 9 positions agree with TRBD2. V trimming: 0 bases; J trimming: 3 bases; junction bases outside the gene matches: 6. This CDR3 is built from 16 residues. Germline CDR1 SNHLY, CDR2 FYNNEI. CDR3 amino acids: CASSEAKRGVYYEQYF. Incomplete CDR3 DNA: TGTGCCAGCAGTGAAGCAAAGCGGGGGGTCTACTACGAG.

This clone was observed a handful of times. The read finishes 3 residues shy of the CDR3 end, and the germline J gene is used to complete it. V is TRBV30 and J is TRBJ1-4; the D gene is possibly TRBD1 (6 bases). Germline V lookup: CDR1 GTSNPN, CDR2 SVGIG (reference sequence). The CDR3 runs 15 residues. Trimming stripped 4 bases from V and 0 bases from J, with 12 bases between. The CDR3 bases that were read are TGTGCCTGGATGGGACAAATGGCAACTAATGAAAAA. Protein sequence: CAWMGQMATNEK. The full-length CDR3 reads as CAWMGQMATNEKLFF.